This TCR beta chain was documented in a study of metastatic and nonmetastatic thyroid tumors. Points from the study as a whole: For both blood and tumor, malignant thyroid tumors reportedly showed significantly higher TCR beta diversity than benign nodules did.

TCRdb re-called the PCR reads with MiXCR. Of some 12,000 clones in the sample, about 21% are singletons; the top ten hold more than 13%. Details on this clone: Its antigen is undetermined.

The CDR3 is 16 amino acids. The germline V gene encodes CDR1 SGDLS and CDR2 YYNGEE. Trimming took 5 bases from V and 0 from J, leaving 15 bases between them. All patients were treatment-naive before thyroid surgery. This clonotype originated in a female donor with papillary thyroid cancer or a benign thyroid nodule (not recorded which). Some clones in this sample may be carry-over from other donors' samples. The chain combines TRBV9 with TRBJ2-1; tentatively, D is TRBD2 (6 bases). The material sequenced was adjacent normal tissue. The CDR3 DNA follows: TGTGCCAGCAGTGTAATTAGCGGCACCTCCTACAATGAGCAGTTCTTC. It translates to CASSVISGTSYNEQFF.